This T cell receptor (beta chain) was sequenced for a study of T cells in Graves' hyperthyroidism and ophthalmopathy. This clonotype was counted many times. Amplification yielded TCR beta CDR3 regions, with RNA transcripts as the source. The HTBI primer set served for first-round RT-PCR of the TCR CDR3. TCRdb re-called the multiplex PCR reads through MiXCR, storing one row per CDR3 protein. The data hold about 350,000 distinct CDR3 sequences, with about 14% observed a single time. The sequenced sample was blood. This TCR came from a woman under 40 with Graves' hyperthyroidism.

The CDR3 loop reads CASRVDRGETQYF. Written as DNA, the CDR3 is TGTGCCAGCAGGGTGGACAGGGGAGAGACCCAGTACTTC. This chain joins TRBV2 and TRBJ2-5, with 9 bases matching TRBD1. Germline CDR1 SNHLY, CDR2 FYNNEI. This CDR3 region has 13 residues. Trimming took 6 bases from V and 4 from J; bases not matched to a gene: 3. The full variable domain, in which reference TRBV2 and TRBJ2-5 provide the parts outside the CDR3, is EPEVTQTPSHQVTQMGQEVILRCVPISNHLYFYWYRQILGQKVEFLVSFYNNEISEKSEIFDDQFSVERPDGSNFTLKIRSTKLEDSAMYFCASRVDRGETQYFGPGTRLLVL.